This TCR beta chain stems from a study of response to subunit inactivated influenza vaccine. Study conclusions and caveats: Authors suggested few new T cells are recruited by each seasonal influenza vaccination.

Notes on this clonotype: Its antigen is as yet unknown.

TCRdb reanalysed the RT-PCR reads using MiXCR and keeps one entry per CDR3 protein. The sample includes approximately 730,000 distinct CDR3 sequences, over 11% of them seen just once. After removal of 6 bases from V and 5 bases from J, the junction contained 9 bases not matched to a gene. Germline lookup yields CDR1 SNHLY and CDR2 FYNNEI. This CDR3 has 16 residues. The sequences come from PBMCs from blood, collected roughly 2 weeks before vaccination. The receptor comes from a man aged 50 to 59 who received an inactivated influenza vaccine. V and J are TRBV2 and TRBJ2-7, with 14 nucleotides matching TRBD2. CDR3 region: CASRAGTSGSRDEQYF. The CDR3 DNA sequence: TGTGCCAGCAGAGCCGGGACTAGCGGGAGCCGGGACGAGCAGTACTTC.